This entry features one T cell receptor beta chain sequence. This clone was seen just once. Its antigen has not been determined. No qualities accompany the bases; no much larger clone lies one base away. The sample's time point label, in plain terms: pre-treatment sample, taken before nivolumab and TIL therapy. The baseline tumor samples, taken from the same resection that was used to grow TIL, were excised metastases, most often pleural nodules or supraclavicular lymph nodes. Before any PD-1/PD-L1 blockade was given, tumors were harvested, nivolumab was then administered, and patients who progressed went on to receive lymphodepletion, an infusion of expanded TIL, and IL-2. Adults with stage 4 NSCLC were enrolled in a dual-center phase I trial from October 2017 to January 2020. The samples were obtained from a phase I trial that was single-arm and open-label and tested tumor-infiltrating lymphocyte therapy combined with nivolumab in advanced non-small cell lung cancer. For each resected tumor, portions were snap-frozen in liquid nitrogen and kept at -80 degrees C. Tumor regions of interest were chosen on H&E sections by laser-capture macrodissection, pulverized into about 15 mg aliquots, and extracted with Qiagen Allprep kits.

TCR beta CDR3 regions were amplified from genomic DNA with the immunoSEQ v3 hsTCRB kit using bias-controlled multiplex PCR. TCR libraries were sequenced on an Illumina NextSeq 500 to 1.5 million to 2.5 million read pairs for survey level or 5-6 million for deep level. As for the original processing: V, D and J genes were assigned, non-productive sequences were removed, and clonality was reported by immunoSEQ Analyzer software. Repertoires of infused TIL and blood were compared using productive Simpson clonality and the Morisita overlap index of productive TRB rearrangements. TCRdb took over this immuneACCESS table, retaining in-frame rearrangements with V and J assigned. Such tables are incomplete; in checked studies, under half of the missing clones stem from an unresolved V gene, and the remainder is unexplained. V and J calls and clone size are as listed in that table; D and trimming were resolved from the DNA. The sample table holds 9,500 to 15,000 clones, of which approximately 59% were seen once. 7.4% of the sample belongs to the ten largest clones.

The sample is drawn from a study of TIL therapy for anti-PD-1-resistant metastatic lung cancer (dated by TCRdb to the early 2020s). Background for the entire study: A median age of 54 years (range about 35-75) and a median tumor PD-L1 proportion score of roughly 5.8% were recorded among enrolled patients. A median non-synonymous tumor mutation burden of approximately 1.5 mutations per megabase was determined across the cohort by whole-exome sequencing. The cohort was composed predominantly of lung adenocarcinoma, with a handful of EGFR-mutant and two ALK-rearranged tumors included, and half of patients were identified as current or former smokers. T cell receptor beta sequencing of tumor and peripheral blood was used to follow clonotypes across the tumor, the expanded TIL product and serial blood samples.

The CDR3 goes from the cysteine to the phenylalanine over 16 residues. Just CDR3 DNA is preserved here, 48 bases in frame from base 1. The junction shows trimming of 5 bases on V and 8 bases on J, and the gene matches do not reach 11 bases of it. CDR1 and CDR2 are drawn from the germline V gene: KGHDR, SFDVKD. Paper-wide results and their limitations: High clonal turnover was observed in TIL culture, with many enriched product clones not detected in the baseline tumor, which suggested clonal contraction rather than faithful expansion. Because the cohort was highly selected, with more treatment-naive, never-smoker and oncogene-addicted patients than is typical, generalizability is limited. The study protocol defined all tumor marker inferences as exploratory. Higher clonality and lower diversity were observed in expanded TIL cultures than in baseline intratumoral T cells (median clonality 6% vs 31%, p < 0.0001).

This chain is built from TRBV24-1 and TRBJ2-1; 10 middle bases align to TRBD2. The sequence was collected from a person aged 25 to 85 with non-small cell lung cancer. The material sequenced was tumor tissue, taken at baseline. The nucleotide sequence reads TGTGCCACCAGTGGTGATCTAGCGGGAGAAAGGCATGAGCAGTTCTTC. Its translation reads: CATSGDLAGERHEQFF.